This T cell receptor beta chain comes out of a study of graft-versus-host responses after intestinal transplantation. Background on the study: Recipients were given multivisceral, liver-intestinal, or isolated intestinal transplants. Tacrolimus and steroids were given for around three years to all recipients after anti-thymocyte globulin induction. Study-level results: Some GvH clones appeared in ileal mucosa or blood before recipient bone marrow. Early post-transplant HvG declines were associated with peak circulating GvH clone levels.

V gave up 6 bases and J gave up 0 bases, with 9 bases separating them. Germline CDR1 and CDR2: MDHEN and SYDVKM. The CDR3 is 15 amino acids. Assay used: immunoSEQ multiplex PCR; TCRdb lists only in-frame clones, some missing. The sample holds some 97,000 clones; about 90% are singletons and the top ten take over 0.95%. As for this clone: Its specificity is not known.

The genes are TRBV28 and TRBJ2-6; D remains unclear. The material was unstimulated CD4+ T cells sorted from spleen or lymph node cells, obtained before transplant. The sequence derives from a human donor who was the organ donor for an intestinal transplant. This chain's CDR3 is CASSLGNSGANVLTF. Here the CDR3 DNA reads TGTGCCAGCAGCCTGGGAAACTCTGGGGCCAACGTCCTGACTTTC.